The clone carrying this TCR beta chain was recorded a few times. Its antigen is unknown. These data come from a study of CD8+ T cells in alopecia areata. Extracted RNA was reverse transcribed, and the resulting cDNA served as sequencing template. TCRdb keeps only in-frame clones here, not all; method: immunoSEQ multiplex PCR. The data contain approximately 160,000 clones, approximately 60% of them singletons. Treatment reported: oral pan-JAK inhibitor, 5-10 mg twice daily. Using a FACSAria, the CD4+ and CD8+ T cells were sorted from the PBMCs. Study results and limitations: Numerous expanded lesional clones remained in scalp and blood during tofacitinib. Lesional scalp, notably in alopecia totalis/universalis, had clonality above that of normal scalp.

V was cut by 6 bases and J by 0 bases, with 14 bases left in between. Germline V gene data show CDR1 as SQVTM and CDR2 as ANQGSEA. CDR3 length: 14 amino acids. The starting material was CD4+ T cells sorted from blood, obtained at week 24, from a patient treated with tofacitinib. This sequence was found in a human donor with alopecia areata. V gene TRBV29-1 combines with J gene TRBJ1-1; D unclear. CDR3 amino acids: CSVAMITLNTEAFF. In nucleotides, the CDR3 is TGCAGCGTCGCTATGATTACTCTGAACACTGAAGCTTTCTTT.